Shown below are 24 T cell receptor beta chains from a single sample sequenced in a study of CD4 and CD8 cells across lung adenocarcinoma regions. From the PCR reads, TCRdb called clonotypes with MiXCR, one entry per CDR3 protein. The sample lists around 20,000 distinct CDR3 sequences; about 53% were seen once. Sequencing was done on a sample of CD8+ T cells from the margin of a lung tumor. These TCRs come from a male donor with lung adenocarcinoma. The CD4 and CD8 labels of this study may be unreliable.

This clonotype was seen more than once but under ten times. V usage is TRBV27 and J usage is TRBJ2-3; 15 positions match TRBD2. The V gene's germline CDR1 is MNHEY and CDR2 SMNVEV (reference sequence). The CDR3 runs to 20 residues. The trim removed 5 bases at V and 3 bases at J, leaving 15 bases unmatched. The CDR3 loop is CASSPRRTSGRAYGTDTQYF. CDR3 coding DNA: TGTGCCAGCAGTCCCCGCCGGACTAGCGGGAGGGCCTATGGGACAGATACGCAGTATTTT.

The V gene is TRBV14, the J gene TRBJ2-1; 7 bases map to TRBD1. Germline-derived CDR1 and CDR2 are SGHDN and FVKESK. The ends lost 2 bases at V and 8 bases at J; junction bases unmatched: 9. This CDR3 is 15 amino acids long. The CDR3 nucleotides are TGTGCCAGCAGCCAAAATTGGGGACAGCGTCATGAGCAGTTCTTC. Protein product: CASSQNWGQRHEQFF. Using reference TRBV14 and TRBJ2-1 for the parts outside the CDR3, the full variable domain is EAGVTQFPSHSVIEKGQTVTLRCDPISGHDNLYWYRRVMGKEIKFLLHFVKESKQDESGMPNNRFLAERTGGTYSTLKVQPAELEDSGVYFCASSQNWGQRHEQFFGPGTRLTVL.

V is TRBV6-1 and J is TRBJ2-3; D is perhaps TRBD1 (7 bases). The CDR3 has 15 residues. Germline CDR1 reads MNHNS; CDR2 reads SASEGT. Trimming pared 5 bases from V and 12 bases from J, leaving 24 bases between. The CDR3 bases are TGTGCCAGCAGTCCCCAGGGGGGAGACCAAGAGACCCAGTATTTT. Translating gives CASSPQGGDQETQYF.

This clonotype was observed a few times. A much larger clone is a single base away; this may be a read error. As the CDR3 is not closed by the conserved phenylalanine or tryptophan, this likely results from a read error. The chain combines TRBV6-1 with TRBJ2-7; perhaps TRBD1 as D (5 bases). The ends were cut back, 1 base at V and 4 bases at J, with 5 bases in the middle. This CDR3 has 12 amino acids. CDR1 and CDR2 from the germline V gene are MNHNS and SASEGT. This chain's CDR3 is CASSEGQYEQYL. The CDR3 DNA reads TGTGCCAGCAGTGAAGGACAGTACGAGCAGTACTTA.

This clonotype has only a few counts. This chain links TRBV6-5 with TRBJ2-1, with D possibly matching TRBD2 (5 bases). CDR3 length: 16 amino acids. Trimming cost V 0 bases and J 7 bases, with 16 bases left between them. Germline V CDR1 and CDR2: MNHEY, SVGAGI. The chain's CDR3 is CASSYSKMPGKNEQFF. The CDR3 DNA reads as TGTGCCAGCAGTTACTCGAAGATGCCGGGGAAGAATGAGCAGTTCTTC.

Comments on this clonotype: The junction does not match germline at one end; this may be a read error. The V and J genes are TRBV6-1 and TRBJ2-3, with 7 bases fitting TRBD2. Germline loops: CDR1 MNHNS, CDR2 SASEGT. The CDR3 is made up of 14 amino acids. The CDR3 protein is CASRVGGAGDTQYF. CDR3 DNA sequence: TGTGCCAGCAGGGTGGGAGGGGCCGGAGATACGCAGTACTTT.

In regard to this clonotype: One junction end does not reproduce the germline sequence, and a read error may be involved. The rearrangement links TRBV6-1 to TRBJ2-1; TRBD1 or TRBD2 may be the D gene (7 bases each). Per the germline V gene, CDR1 is MNHNS and CDR2 is SASEGT. This CDR3 is built from 13 residues. The CDR3 coding sequence is TGTGCCAGCACTGAACAGGGGAGGGATGAGCAGTTCTTC. It translates to CASTEQGRDEQFF.

Concerning this clonotype: Compared with germline, one end of the junction differs, possibly owing to a read error. The J gene is TRBJ2-3, the V gene TRBV6-1, with D possibly matching TRBD1 (5 bases). This CDR3 has 15 residues. Germline V lookup: CDR1 MNHNS, CDR2 SASEGT. CDR3 sequence: CARSPGPWAKDTQYF. Written as DNA, the CDR3 is TGTGCCCGCAGTCCAGGGCCGTGGGCCAAAGATACGCAGTACTTT.

The chain employs TRBV10-1 and TRBJ2-5; 9 bases agree with TRBD2. V was pared by 4 bases and J by 3 bases, with 3 bases of the junction left unmatched. The CDR3 is made up of 14 amino acids. Germline loops: CDR1 WNHNN, CDR2 SYGVQD (reference sequence). DNA for the CDR3: TGCGCCAGCAGTGGCGGGAGGGCCGAAGAGACCCAGTACTTC. This sequence encodes CASSGGRAEETQYF.

This clonotype was found many times. The rearrangement links TRBV5-1 to TRBJ2-3, with TRBD1 matching 8 bases. Germline trimming cut 4 bases from V and 2 bases from J; bases unmatched to any gene: 3. The germline V gene encodes CDR1 SGHRS and CDR2 YFSETQ. There are 14 residues in the CDR3. CDR3 residues: CASSPQGATDTQYF. In DNA, the CDR3 is TGCGCCAGCAGCCCCCAGGGGGCCACAGATACGCAGTATTTT. The full variable domain, completed using reference TRBV5-1 and TRBJ2-3, is KAGVTQTPRYLIKTRGQQVTLSCSPISGHRSVSWYQQTPGQGLQFLFEYFSETQRNKGNFPGRFSGRQFSNSRSEMNVSTLELGDSALYLCASSPQGATDTQYFGPGTRLTVL.

This clonotype was recorded at least ten times. This sequence joins TRBV6-1 and TRBJ1-1; no firm D call. In germline, CDR1 is MNHNS, CDR2 SASEGT. There are 11 residues in the CDR3. Trimming left V 7 bases short and J 9 bases short, with 12 bases between. The CDR3 reads CASTHRYQAFF. In DNA, the CDR3 is TGTGCCAGCACACATAGGTACCAAGCTTTCTTT.

This clonotype was seen a few times. The rearrangement joins TRBV7-6 to TRBJ2-1; 11 bases align to TRBD2. Germline loops: CDR1 SGHVS, CDR2 FNYEAQ. The CDR3 is 16 amino acids. After removal of 4 bases from V and 6 bases from J, the junction contained 8 bases not matched to a gene. CDR3 bases: TGTGCCAGCAGCTCTTTAGCGGGAGGGCCGGGCAATGAGCAGTTCTTC. Translated, it gives CASSSLAGGPGNEQFF.

By share of the sample, this clonotype is medium-sized. The V gene is TRBV6-1, the J gene TRBJ2-1; TRBD1 matches 7 bases. Per germline, CDR1 MNHNS and CDR2 SASEGT. The CDR3 loop spans 13 amino acids. Germline trimming cut 6 bases from V and 8 bases from J; bases unmatched to any gene: 7. CDR3 nucleotides: TGTGCCAGCAGCGACAGGGTTACCCATGAGCAGTTCTTC. It is translated as CASSDRVTHEQFF.

The table lists this clonotype with many counts. V usage is TRBV6-1 and J usage is TRBJ1-5; a possible D gene is TRBD1 (5 bases). Between the trimmed V and J ends, which lost 6 bases and 4 bases, there was a span of 16 bases. The CDR3 extends over 15 amino acids. Per germline, CDR1 MNHNS and CDR2 SASEGT. Written as DNA, the CDR3 is TGTGCCAGCAGAAACCAGGGAACAAAGAATCAGCCCCAGCATTTT. This codes for CASRNQGTKNQPQHF.

Turning to this clonotype: Its ends do not fully match the called genes, so a read error is possible. J is TRBJ2-4 and V is TRBV6-1, with 10 positions matching TRBD1. The CDR3 is 15 amino acids. Per the germline V gene, CDR1 is MNHNS and CDR2 is SASEGT. CDR3 DNA: TGTGGCAGCGGCTCGGGGACAGGGGACAAAAATATGCAGTACTTC. Its translation: CGSGSGTGDKNMQYF.

This clonotype was observed a handful of times. CDR3 in DNA: TGCAGTGCTAGAGAGGCGGGGATACCTTCCTACGAGCAGTACTTC. It is translated as CSAREAGIPSYEQYF. This chain links TRBV20-1 with TRBJ2-7; D possibly corresponds to TRBD2 (6 bases). CDR3 length equals 15 residues. Trimming removed 0 bases from V and 1 base from J, with 13 bases in between. The germline V gene encodes CDR1 DFQATT and CDR2 SNEGSKA (reference sequence).

The V gene is TRBV6-1, the J gene TRBJ1-2; D possibly corresponds to TRBD1 (6 bases). The CDR3 is 15 amino acids. Deletions cut 0 bases from V and 3 bases from J, with 11 bases between. CDR1 is MNHNS and CDR2 is SASEGT in the germline V gene. CDR3 protein: CASSEALQGYYGYTF. CDR3 bases: TGTGCCAGCAGTGAAGCGTTACAGGGTTACTATGGCTACACCTTC.

A note on this clonotype: A read error may produce the germline difference seen at one junction end. The chain has TRBV12-3 or TRBV12-4 and TRBJ2-3; no definite D call. This CDR3 comprises 13 residues. The DNA of the CDR3 is TGTGCCAGCACTGGGTGCTTGAAAAACACGCAGTACTTT. Protein sequence: CASTGCLKNTQYF.

The chain recombines TRBV27 with TRBJ2-1; TRBD1 agrees at 9 bases. This CDR3 contains 15 residues. Germline V lookup: CDR1 MNHEY, CDR2 SMNVEV (reference sequence). Losses at the gene ends were 4 bases for V and 10 bases for J; bases not matched to a gene: 11. Here the CDR3 reads CASSSRQGQGYEQFF. The CDR3 nucleotides are TGTGCCAGCAGTTCCCGCCAGGGACAGGGCTACGAGCAGTTCTTC.

This clonotype is medium-sized (0.01 to 0.1%) in the sample. The rearrangement links TRBV6-5 to TRBJ2-1; 9 bases align to TRBD2. The CDR3 is made up of 15 amino acids. V gave up 7 bases and J gave up 5 bases; unmatched junction bases: 9. Germline-derived CDR1 and CDR2 are MNHEY and SVGAGI. The CDR3 bases are TGTGCCAGCACCCACCCGACTAGCGGAAACAATGAGCAGTTCTTC. As protein: CASTHPTSGNNEQFF.

V is TRBV7-6 and J is TRBJ2-5, with D hard to call. The germline V gene has CDR1 SGHVS and CDR2 FNYEAQ. The CDR3 contains 14 residues. Trimming shortened V by 5 bases and J by 2 bases, and 12 bases separated the two germline ends. The CDR3 loop is CASSPTEIQETQYF. In nucleotides, the CDR3 is TGTGCCAGCAGCCCAACGGAGATACAAGAGACCCAGTACTTC.

The chain recombines TRBV12-3 or TRBV12-4 with TRBJ2-1; D is possibly TRBD1 (6 bases). This CDR3 has 15 amino acids. Trimming removed 6 bases from V and 4 bases from J, with 16 bases in between. The CDR3 sequence: CASSSSGTKYNEQFF. The CDR3 nucleotides are TGTGCCAGCAGCTCATCGGGGACAAAATACAATGAGCAGTTCTTC.

The chain recombines TRBV6-1 with TRBJ2-4; D remains ambiguous. Trimming took off 4 bases at V and 2 bases at J, with 15 bases between the two ends. The CDR3 runs 16 residues. CDR1 and CDR2 from the germline V gene are MNHNS and SASEGT. The CDR3 bases are TGTGCCAGCAGTGTCACGAGGCTGAGACCCAAAAACATTCAGTACTTC. It yields the protein CASSVTRLRPKNIQYF.

A single count supports this clonotype. This chain connects TRBV6-5 to TRBJ2-1; tentatively, D is TRBD1 (6 bases). The DNA matches TRBJ2-7 better at its end, which makes the J call doubtful. CDR1 MNHEY and CDR2 SVGAGI come from the germline V gene. The CDR3 has 12 amino acids. The CDR3 DNA follows: TGTGCCAGCAGTTCCCAGGGGTACGAGCAGTACTTC. Translation gives CASSSQGYEQYF.